This section outlines one T cell receptor (beta chain) sequence together with its context. The antigen is unknown. Alongside a J-beta primer mix, a sample-barcoded 5' primer served in a second PCR lasting about 6 to 12 cycles. From the 5' RACE reads, TCRdb called clonotypes with MiXCR, one entry per CDR3 protein. The sample includes roughly 2 million distinct CDR3 sequences, just under 50% seen only once; the top ten take roughly 2.1%. These data are taken from a study of blood T cells in healthy people across ages. Study in general: About one barcoded beta molecule per two T cells was captured by template switching.

Study observations and caveats: Nothing was known about donor CMV status, and this possibly confounded expanded clonotype changes.

The specimen was blood. The TCR comes from a middle-aged woman in good health.

This CDR3 reads CASSPRSDLTSYEQYF. CDR3 DNA: TGTGCCAGCAGCCCACGTAGTGACCTGACTTCCTACGAGCAGTACTTC. The rearrangement joins TRBV9 to TRBJ2-7; D is undetermined. Germline CDR1 and CDR2: SGDLS and YYNGEE. The CDR3 has 16 amino acids. Trimming removed 4 bases from V and 1 base from J, with 18 bases in between.